This T cell receptor (beta chain) was identified in a study of T cell responses to AZD1222 COVID-19 vaccine. Study-wide results and limits: Scientists sampled the repertoires only once the peak T cell response had passed. At 160-218 and 743-854, vaccine-associated CD4 TCRs were dominant, and they spanned spike. Clonal diversity may have been underestimated, and the donors were mostly white British, with more females than males.

TCRdb's table, derived via immunoSEQ multiplex PCR, lists solely in-frame clones and lacks some. The sample yields roughly 110,000 clones, 80% to 90% seen once. Trimming shortened V by 5 bases and J by 4 bases, and 8 bases separated the two germline ends. The CDR3 length is 12 residues. Germline CDR1 MDHEN, CDR2 SYDVKM. On this clone: Its antigen is not identified.

The source was peripheral blood, collected on day 0 of AZD1222 vaccination. The V and J genes are TRBV28 and TRBJ1-2; D uncertain. The sequence derives from an adult in good health. CDR3 residues: CASSPRLYGYTF. CDR3 coding DNA: TGTGCCAGCAGTCCCCGGCTCTATGGCTACACCTTC.